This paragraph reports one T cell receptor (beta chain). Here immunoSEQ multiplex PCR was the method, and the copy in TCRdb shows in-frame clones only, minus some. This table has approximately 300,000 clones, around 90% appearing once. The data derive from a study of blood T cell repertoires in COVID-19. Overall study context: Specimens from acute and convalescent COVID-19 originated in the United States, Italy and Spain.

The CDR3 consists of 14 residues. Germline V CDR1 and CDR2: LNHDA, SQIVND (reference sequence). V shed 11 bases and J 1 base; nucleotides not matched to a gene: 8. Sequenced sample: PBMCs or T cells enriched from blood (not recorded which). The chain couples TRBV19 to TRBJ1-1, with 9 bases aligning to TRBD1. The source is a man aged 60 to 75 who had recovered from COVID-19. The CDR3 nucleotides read TGTGCCTCAGGACAGGGGCTGGGGAACACTGAAGCTTTCTTT. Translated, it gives CASGQGLGNTEAFF.